This T cell receptor (beta chain) comes out of a study of cytomegalovirus exposure and HLA in healthy donors. Findings of the study overall: Some V segments (TRBV6-2 and TRBV6-3 among them) were excluded as indistinguishable.

PCR used 60 Vbeta primers and 13 Jbeta primers. Some clones are missing from TCRdb's copy, which holds only in-frame ones; the method was immunoSEQ multiplex PCR. This sample has 150,000 to 170,000 clones, with about three quarters found just once. Notes on this clone: Its target is not known.

Germline V gene lookup returns CDR1 MDHEN and CDR2 SYDVKM. Losses at the gene ends were 6 bases for V and 4 bases for J; bases not matched to a gene: 19. CDR3 length: 19 amino acids. Sequences were obtained from PBMCs. This rearrangement joins TRBV28 to TRBJ2-7; TRBD2 matches at 12 bases. This clonotype was obtained from a man aged 18 to 35 in good health and CMV-seronegative. The CDR3 loop is CASSPGGWLAGGPRYEQYF. The CDR3, as DNA: TGTGCCAGCAGCCCGGGGGGGTGGCTAGCGGGAGGGCCTCGTTACGAGCAGTACTTC.